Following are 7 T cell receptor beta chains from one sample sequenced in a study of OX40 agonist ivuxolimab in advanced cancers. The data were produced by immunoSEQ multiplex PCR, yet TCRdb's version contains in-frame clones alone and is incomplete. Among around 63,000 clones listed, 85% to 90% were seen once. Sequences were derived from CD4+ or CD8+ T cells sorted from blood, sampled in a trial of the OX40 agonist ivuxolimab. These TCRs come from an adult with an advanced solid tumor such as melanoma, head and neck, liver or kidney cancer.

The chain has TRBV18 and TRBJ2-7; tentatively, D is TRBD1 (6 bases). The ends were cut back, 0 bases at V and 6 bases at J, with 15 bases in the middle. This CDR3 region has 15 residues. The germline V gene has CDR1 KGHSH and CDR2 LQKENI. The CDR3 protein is CASSPPQGTVSEQYF. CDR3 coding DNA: TGTGCCAGCTCACCACCTCAGGGGACGGTTTCCGAGCAGTACTTC.

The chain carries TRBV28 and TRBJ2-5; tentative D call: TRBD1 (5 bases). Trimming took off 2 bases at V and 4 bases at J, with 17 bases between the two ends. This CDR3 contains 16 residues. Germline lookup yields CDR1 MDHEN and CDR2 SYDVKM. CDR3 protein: CASSLGWQGGRETQYF. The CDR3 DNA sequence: TGTGCCAGCAGTTTAGGGTGGCAGGGTGGCCGAGAGACCCAGTACTTC.

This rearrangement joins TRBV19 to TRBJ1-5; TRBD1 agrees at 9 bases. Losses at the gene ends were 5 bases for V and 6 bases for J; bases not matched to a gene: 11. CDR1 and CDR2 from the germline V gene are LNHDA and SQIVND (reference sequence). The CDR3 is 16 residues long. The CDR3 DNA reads TGTGCCAGTAGTTCTCCGGGACAGGGATTTAGTCAGCCCCAGCATTTT. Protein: CASSSPGQGFSQPQHF.

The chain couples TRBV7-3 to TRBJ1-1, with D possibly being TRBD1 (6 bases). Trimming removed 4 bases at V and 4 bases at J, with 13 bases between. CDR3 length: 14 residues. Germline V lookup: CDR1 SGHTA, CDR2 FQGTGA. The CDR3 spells CASSSQGTGTEAFF. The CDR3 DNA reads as TGTGCCAGCAGCTCCCAGGGGACGGGCACTGAAGCTTTCTTT.

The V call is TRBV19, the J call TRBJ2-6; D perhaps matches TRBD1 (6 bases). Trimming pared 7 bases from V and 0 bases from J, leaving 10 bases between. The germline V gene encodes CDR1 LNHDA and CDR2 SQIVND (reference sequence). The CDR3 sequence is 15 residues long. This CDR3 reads CASKDRSSGANVLTF. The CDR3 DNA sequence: TGTGCCAGTAAAGACAGGAGCTCTGGGGCCAACGTCCTGACTTTC.

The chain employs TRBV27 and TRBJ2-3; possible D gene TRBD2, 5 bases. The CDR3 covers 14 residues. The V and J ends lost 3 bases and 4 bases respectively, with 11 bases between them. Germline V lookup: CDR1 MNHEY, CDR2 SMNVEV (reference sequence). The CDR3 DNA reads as TGTGCCAGCAGTTTTCGGACTCTCCCAGATACGCAGTATTTT. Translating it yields CASSFRTLPDTQYF.

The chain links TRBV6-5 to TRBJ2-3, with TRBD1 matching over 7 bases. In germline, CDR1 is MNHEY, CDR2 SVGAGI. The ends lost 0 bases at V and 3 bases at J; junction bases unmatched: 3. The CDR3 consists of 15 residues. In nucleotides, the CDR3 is TGTGCCAGCAGTTACTCGAACAGGGGAACAGATACGCAGTATTTT. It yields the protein CASSYSNRGTDTQYF.